The rows below give T cell receptor beta chains drawn from one sample of a study of blood T cell repertoires in COVID-19. Profiling relied on immunoSEQ multiplex PCR, and the TCRdb table lists in-frame clones only, not all of them. The data show tens of thousands of clones, 70% to 90% seen once. Sequencing was done on a sample of peripheral blood. The receptor source for this set is a man between 65 and 85 years old with acute or convalescent COVID-19. Both conserved end residues are part of each CDR3. The order of the fields is J gene, V gene, D gene, clone size, CDR3 DNA, CDR3 protein. A D gene is named only where the DNA matches it firmly. Clone size, where shown, is once, few, many, or a class for clones that have expanded.

>TRBJ2-7|TRBV9|NA|NA
TGTGCCAGCAGCGTAGAACTGAGCTCCTACGAGCAGTACTTC
CASSVELSSYEQYF
>TRBJ2-5|TRBV19|NA|NA
TGTGCCAGTGAACAGGCAGGGGAAGAGACCCAGTACTTC
CASEQAGEETQYF
>TRBJ1-5|TRBV15|NA|NA
TGTGCCACCAGCAGGACAGGTAGATATAGCAATCAGCCCCAGCATTTT
CATSRTGRYSNQPQHF
>TRBJ1-1|TRBV19|TRBD1|few
TGTGCCAGTAGTGCAGACAGGGGGCTCATGAACACTGAAGCTTTCTTT
CASSADRGLMNTEAFF
>TRBJ2-1|TRBV9|NA|few
TGTGCCAGCAGCGTCGGGTCCGGAAGTAGCGGTACCTACAATGAGCAGTTCTTC
CASSVGSGSSGTYNEQFF
>TRBJ2-5|TRBV7-2|NA|NA
TGTGCCAGCAGCTTGAACTTGCTTGTCCAGACCCAGTACTTC
CASSLNLLVQTQYF
>TRBJ2-2|TRBV2|TRBD2|NA
TGTGCCAGCAGTATAGCGGGAGTAGGGACCGGGGAGCTGTTTTTT
CASSIAGVGTGELFF
>TRBJ2-7|TRBV18|NA|NA
TGTGCCAGCTCACCCGCCAGGGGAGCCGAGCAGTACTTC
CASSPARGAEQYF
>TRBJ1-4|TRBV27|NA|NA
TGTGCCAGCAGTTTGCGGTTCGCGGAGTCGATGTTTTTT
CASSLRFAESMFF
>TRBJ1-1|TRBV9|NA|NA
TGTGCCAGCACGCCCTCCCCAGGAATTAACACTGAAGCTTTCTTT
CASTPSPGINTEAFF
>TRBJ1-2|TRBV7-2|NA|once
TGTGCCAGCAGCTTAGGTCAGTCCTATGGCTACACCTTC
CASSLGQSYGYTF
>TRBJ2-6|TRBV6-2/TRBV6-3|TRBD1|NA
TGTGCCAGCAGTTACGGGGACAGTCATGGGGCCAACGTCCTGACTTTC
CASSYGDSHGANVLTF
>TRBJ1-1|TRBV7-9|TRBD1|NA
TGTGCCAGCAGCCCTTGGGACAGGGGGCCGATGAACACTGAAGCTTTCTTT
CASSPWDRGPMNTEAFF
>TRBJ1-4|TRBV29-1|NA|few
TGCAGCGCCCTACGACAGGCGGGTGAAAAACTGTTTTTT
CSALRQAGEKLFF
>TRBJ1-2|TRBV6-2/TRBV6-3|TRBD1|few
TGTGCCAGCAGTGTGACAGGGAGCTATGGCTACACCTTC
CASSVTGSYGYTF
>TRBJ1-5|TRBV7-2|TRBD1|NA
TGTGCCAGCAGCTTGACAGGGAGGCAGCCCCAGCATTTT
CASSLTGRQPQHF
>TRBJ2-1|TRBV3-1/TRBV3-2|TRBD1|NA
TGTGCCAGCAGCCCAACCAAGACAGGGCTCGGCAACAATGAGCAGTTCTTC
CASSPTKTGLGNNEQFF
>TRBJ2-1|TRBV3-1/TRBV3-2|TRBD2|NA
TGTGCCAGCAGCTACGGACTAGCGGCGCAGTTCTTC
CASSYGLAAQFF
>TRBJ2-7|TRBV5-4|NA|NA
TGTGCCAGCAGCTTGGGACAGGAGTACGAGCAGTACTTC
CASSLGQEYEQYF
>TRBJ2-2|TRBV4-3|TRBD2|few
TGCGCCAGCAGCCAAGAACTAGCGGGAGGGATAAACACCGGGGAGCTGTTTTTT
CASSQELAGGINTGELFF
>TRBJ2-3|TRBV12-2|NA|NA
TGTGCAAGTCGCCCGGTAGGCGGGAGAGGCACAGGTACGCAGTATTTT
CASRPVGGRGTGTQYF
>TRBJ2-3|TRBV11-2|TRBD2|NA
TGTGCCAGCAGCCGAACTAGCGGGAGTAAGGCAGATACGCAGTATTTT
CASSRTSGSKADTQYF
>TRBJ2-1|TRBV11-2|TRBD2|NA
TGTGCCAGCAGTTCCGGGACTAGCGTCAATGAGCAGTTCTTC
CASSSGTSVNEQFF
>TRBJ2-1|TRBV5-6|NA|once
TGTGCCAGCAGCTTGGGGAGGGGCCGAACCAATGAGCAGTTCTTC
CASSLGRGRTNEQFF
>TRBJ2-1|TRBV19|NA|NA
TGTGCCACAAAGGGTAGTCTAGATACGCGGGTAAGCTTCTTC
CATKGSLDTRVSFF
>TRBJ1-1|TRBV7-9|NA|NA
TGTGCCAGCAGCTTAGCGCACCAGTTCTCAGCTTTCTTT
CASSLAHQFSAFF
>TRBJ2-1|TRBV18|TRBD2|NA
TGTGCCAGCTCACCTTCTAGCGGGGGATACAATGAGCAGTTCTTC
CASSPSSGGYNEQFF
>TRBJ2-2|TRBV19|TRBD2|NA
TGTGCCAGTTCGACCGGGACTAGTTATGACACCGGGGAGCTGTTTTTT
CASSTGTSYDTGELFF
>TRBJ1-5|TRBV5-6|TRBD1|few
TGTGCCAGCAGCCTAGAGGGGACAGCTTTTTATAGCAATCAGCCCCAGCATTTT
CASSLEGTAFYSNQPQHF
>TRBJ1-3|TRBV29-1|TRBD1|NA
TGCAGCGCAGAACAGGGGGCGGTTGGAAACACCATATATTTT
CSAEQGAVGNTIYF
>TRBJ1-1|TRBV28|TRBD1|NA
TGTGCCAGCAGTTCCACAGGGGGCTTCACTGAAGCTTTCTTT
CASSSTGGFTEAFF
>TRBJ2-3|TRBV4-3|NA|once
TGCGCCAGCAGCCAAAGGGTGGGGGGAGCTAGCACAGATACGCAGTATTTT
CASSQRVGGASTDTQYF
>TRBJ2-1|TRBV7-3|NA|NA
TGTGCCAGCAGCCCAGCAGCCAGCGGATACAATGAGCAGTTCTTC
CASSPAASGYNEQFF
>TRBJ1-1|TRBV7-2|NA|NA
TGTGCCAGCAGCTTGACGGGGGGGAACACTGAAGCTTTCTTT
CASSLTGGNTEAFF
>TRBJ1-4|TRBV7-6|NA|NA
TGTGCCAGCAGCTTAGCGGGGCCTAATGAAAAACTGTTTTTT
CASSLAGPNEKLFF
>TRBJ2-1|TRBV6-5|TRBD2|NA
TGTGCCAGCAGTCGACTAGCGGGGTACAATGAGCAGTTCTTC
CASSRLAGYNEQFF
>TRBJ2-6|TRBV6-5|NA|NA
TGTGCCAGCACACCGGGGTCTGGGGCCAACGTCCTGACTTTC
CASTPGSGANVLTF
>TRBJ2-3|TRBV11-3|NA|NA
TGTGCCAGCAGCTTTAGCGGAAATACGCAGTATTTT
CASSFSGNTQYF
>TRBJ2-5|TRBV5-1|NA|NA
TGCGCCAGTACCTTCCCCGGAGAAGAGACCCAGTACTTC
CASTFPGEETQYF
>TRBJ2-1|TRBV7-9|NA|NA
TGTGCCAGCAGCTTCGCAGGGTTGGATGAGCAGTTCTTC
CASSFAGLDEQFF
>TRBJ1-1|TRBV18|NA|NA
TGTGCCAGCTCACCCCGGGAACAAGAGGTTTTCTTT
CASSPREQEVFF
>TRBJ2-3|TRBV7-2|TRBD2|NA
TGTGCCAGCAGCCCTGGACTAGCGCCAAGCACAGATACGCAGTATTTT
CASSPGLAPSTDTQYF
>TRBJ2-7|TRBV7-2|TRBD1|NA
TGTGCCAGCAGCTTAGAAGGGACAGTTGCCCCCTACGAGCAGTACTTC
CASSLEGTVAPYEQYF
>TRBJ2-3|TRBV7-6|TRBD2|NA
TGTGCCAGCAGCTTACTAGCGGGAGCCCTACGGGATACGCAGTATTTT
CASSLLAGALRDTQYF
>TRBJ2-1|TRBV3-1/TRBV3-2|TRBD2|NA
TGTGCCAGCAGCCGACGGGAGGTGAGCTCCTACAATGAGCAGTTCTTC
CASSRREVSSYNEQFF
>TRBJ1-3|TRBV18|TRBD1|NA
TGTGCCAGCTCACCCCTCATACCAGGGGGCCGAAACACCATATATTTT
CASSPLIPGGRNTIYF
>TRBJ1-2|TRBV9|NA|NA
TGTGCCAGCAGCGTAGAGGACAGTGGCTACACCTTC
CASSVEDSGYTF
>TRBJ2-1|TRBV19|TRBD2|once
TGTGCCAGTAGTATCCAATCGACTAGCGGTCCTCACAATGAGCAGTTCTTC
CASSIQSTSGPHNEQFF
>TRBJ2-2|TRBV5-1|NA|NA
TGCGCCAGCAGCTTAAGAGTGAACACCGGGGAGCTGTTTTTT
CASSLRVNTGELFF
>TRBJ2-3|TRBV6-5|NA|medium-sized
TGTGCCAGCACCGAAACACCCACAGATACGCAGTATTTT
CASTETPTDTQYF